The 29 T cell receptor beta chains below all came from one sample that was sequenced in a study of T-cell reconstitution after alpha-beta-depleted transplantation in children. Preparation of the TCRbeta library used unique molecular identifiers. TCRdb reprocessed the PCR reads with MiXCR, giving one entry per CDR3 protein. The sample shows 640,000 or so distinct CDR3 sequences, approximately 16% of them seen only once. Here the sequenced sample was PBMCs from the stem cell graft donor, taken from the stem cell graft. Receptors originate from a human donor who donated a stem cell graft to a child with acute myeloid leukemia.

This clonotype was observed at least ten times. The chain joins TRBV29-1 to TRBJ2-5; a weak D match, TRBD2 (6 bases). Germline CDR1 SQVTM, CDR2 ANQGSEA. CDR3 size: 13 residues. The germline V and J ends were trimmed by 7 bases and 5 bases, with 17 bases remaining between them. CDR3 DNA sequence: TGCAGCGCCAACCAGAGGGACTCGGAGACCCAGTACTTC. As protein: CSANQRDSETQYF.

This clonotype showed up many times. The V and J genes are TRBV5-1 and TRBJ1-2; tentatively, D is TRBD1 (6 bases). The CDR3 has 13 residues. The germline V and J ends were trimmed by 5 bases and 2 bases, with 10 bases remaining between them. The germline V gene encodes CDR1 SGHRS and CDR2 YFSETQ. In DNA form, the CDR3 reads TGCGCCAGCAGTTGGACAGACAACTATGGCTACACCTTC. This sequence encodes CASSWTDNYGYTF.

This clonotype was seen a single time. The CDR3 loop is CASSRGSTGELFF. The CDR3 bases are TGTGCCAGCTCAAGGGGTAGCACCGGGGAGCTGTTTTTT. The gene calls are TRBV2 and TRBJ2-2, with TRBD1 as a possible D gene (5 bases). V shed 8 bases and J shed 4 bases, with 11 bases lying between them. The CDR3 loop spans 13 amino acids. CDR1 and CDR2 (germline): SNHLY, FYNNEI.

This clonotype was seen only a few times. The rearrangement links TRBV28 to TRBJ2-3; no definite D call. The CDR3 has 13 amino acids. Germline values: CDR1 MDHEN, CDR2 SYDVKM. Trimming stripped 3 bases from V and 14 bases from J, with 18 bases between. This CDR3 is CASSFHGREPSYF. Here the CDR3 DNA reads TGTGCCAGCAGTTTTCATGGACGAGAACCTTCGTATTTT.

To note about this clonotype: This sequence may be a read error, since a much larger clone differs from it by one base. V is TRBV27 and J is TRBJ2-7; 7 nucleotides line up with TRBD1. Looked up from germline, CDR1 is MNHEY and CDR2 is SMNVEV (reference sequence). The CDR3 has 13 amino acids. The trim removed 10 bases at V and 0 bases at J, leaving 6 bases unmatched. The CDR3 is CATRDSISYEQYV. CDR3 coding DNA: TGTGCCACCAGGGACAGCATCTCCTACGAGCAGTACGTC.

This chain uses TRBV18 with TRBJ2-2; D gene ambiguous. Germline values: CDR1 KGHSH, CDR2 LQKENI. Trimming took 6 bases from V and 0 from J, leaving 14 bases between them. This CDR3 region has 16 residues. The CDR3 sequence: CASSLSGSTNTGELFF. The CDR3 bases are TGTGCCAGCTCCCTTTCTGGAAGTACGAACACCGGGGAGCTGTTTTTT.

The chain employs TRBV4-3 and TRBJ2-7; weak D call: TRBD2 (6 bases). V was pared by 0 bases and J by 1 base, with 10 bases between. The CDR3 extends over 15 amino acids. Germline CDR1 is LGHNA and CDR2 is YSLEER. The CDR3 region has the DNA TGCGCCAGCAGCCAAGATCCGGGACTGTCCTACGAGCAGTACTTC. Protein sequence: CASSQDPGLSYEQYF.

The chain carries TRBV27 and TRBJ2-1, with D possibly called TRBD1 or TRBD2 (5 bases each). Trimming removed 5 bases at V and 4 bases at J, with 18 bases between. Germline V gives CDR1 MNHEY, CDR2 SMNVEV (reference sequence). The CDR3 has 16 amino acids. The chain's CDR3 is CASSGPPPGRYNEQFF. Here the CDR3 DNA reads TGTGCCAGCAGTGGGCCCCCGCCGGGGCGATACAATGAGCAGTTCTTC.

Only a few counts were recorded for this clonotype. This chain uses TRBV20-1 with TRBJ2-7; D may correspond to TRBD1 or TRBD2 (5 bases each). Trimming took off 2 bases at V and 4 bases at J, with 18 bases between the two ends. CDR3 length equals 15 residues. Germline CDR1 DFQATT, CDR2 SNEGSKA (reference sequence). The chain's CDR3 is CSARPPPGTSYEQYF. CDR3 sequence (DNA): TGCAGTGCTAGACCCCCGCCAGGGACCAGTTACGAGCAGTACTTC.

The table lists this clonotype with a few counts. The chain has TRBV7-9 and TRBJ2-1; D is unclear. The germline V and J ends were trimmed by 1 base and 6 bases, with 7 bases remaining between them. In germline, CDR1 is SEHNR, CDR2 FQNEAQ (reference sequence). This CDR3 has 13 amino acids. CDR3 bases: TGTGCCAGCAGCTTAGGGCCAGCCAATGAGCAGTTCTTC. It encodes CASSLGPANEQFF.

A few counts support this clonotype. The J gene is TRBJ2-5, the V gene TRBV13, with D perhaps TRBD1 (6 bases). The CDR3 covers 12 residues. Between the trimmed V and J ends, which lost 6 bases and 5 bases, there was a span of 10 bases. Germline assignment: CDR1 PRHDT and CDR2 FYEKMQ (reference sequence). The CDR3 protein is CASRGQWETQYF. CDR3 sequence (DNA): TGTGCCAGCAGAGGACAGTGGGAGACCCAGTACTTC.

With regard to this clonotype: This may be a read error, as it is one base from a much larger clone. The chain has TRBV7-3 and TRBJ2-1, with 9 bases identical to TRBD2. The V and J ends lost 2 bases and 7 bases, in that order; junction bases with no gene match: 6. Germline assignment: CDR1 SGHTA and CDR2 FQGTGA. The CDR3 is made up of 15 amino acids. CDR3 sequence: CASSLAGGPVNEQFF. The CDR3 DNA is TGTGCCAGCAGCTTAGCGGGGGGGCCAGTGAATGAGCAGTTCTTC.

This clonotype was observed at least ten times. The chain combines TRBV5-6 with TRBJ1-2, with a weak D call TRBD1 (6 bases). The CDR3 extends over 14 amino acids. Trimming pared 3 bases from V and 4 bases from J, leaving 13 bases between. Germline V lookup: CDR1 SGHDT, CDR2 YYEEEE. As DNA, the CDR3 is TGTGCCAGCAGCTCGTTGTTGACAGGCTATGGCTACACCTTC. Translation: CASSSLLTGYGYTF.

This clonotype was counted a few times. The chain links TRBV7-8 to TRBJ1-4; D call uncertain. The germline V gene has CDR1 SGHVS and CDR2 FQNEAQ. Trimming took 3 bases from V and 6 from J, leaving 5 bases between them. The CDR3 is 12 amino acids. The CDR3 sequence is CASSFSHEKLFF. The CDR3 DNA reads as TGTGCCAGCAGCTTTAGTCATGAAAAACTGTTTTTT.

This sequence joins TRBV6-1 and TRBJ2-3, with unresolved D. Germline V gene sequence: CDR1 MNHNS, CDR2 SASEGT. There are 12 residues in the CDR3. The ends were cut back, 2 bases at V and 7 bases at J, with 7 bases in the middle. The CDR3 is CASSEQVHTQYF. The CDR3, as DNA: TGTGCCAGCAGTGAACAGGTACATACGCAGTATTTT.

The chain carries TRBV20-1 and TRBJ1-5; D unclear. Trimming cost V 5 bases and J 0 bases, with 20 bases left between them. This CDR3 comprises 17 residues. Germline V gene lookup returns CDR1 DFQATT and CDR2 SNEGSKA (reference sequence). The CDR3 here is CSAARATGEYSNQPQHF. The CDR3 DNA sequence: TGCAGTGCTGCCCGGGCTACCGGTGAATATAGCAATCAGCCCCAGCATTTT.

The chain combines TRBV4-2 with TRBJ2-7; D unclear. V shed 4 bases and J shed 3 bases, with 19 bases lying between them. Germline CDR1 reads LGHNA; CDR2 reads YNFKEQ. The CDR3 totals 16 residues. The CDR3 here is CASSPAVSWPVYEQYV. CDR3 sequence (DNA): TGTGCCAGCAGCCCTGCGGTCTCATGGCCGGTCTACGAGCAGTACGTC.

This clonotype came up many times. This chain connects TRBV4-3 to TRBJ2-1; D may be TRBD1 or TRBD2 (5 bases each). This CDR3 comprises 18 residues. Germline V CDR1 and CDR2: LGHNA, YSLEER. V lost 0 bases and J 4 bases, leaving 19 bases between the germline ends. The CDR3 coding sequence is TGCGCCAGCAGCCAAGACGGAGGTTGGGACCGACCTTACAATGAGCAGTTCTTC. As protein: CASSQDGGWDRPYNEQFF.

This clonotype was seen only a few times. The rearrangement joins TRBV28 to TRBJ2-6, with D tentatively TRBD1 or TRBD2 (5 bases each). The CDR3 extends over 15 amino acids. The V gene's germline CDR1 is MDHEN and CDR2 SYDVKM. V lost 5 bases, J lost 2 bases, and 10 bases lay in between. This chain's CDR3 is CASSGAGTGANVLTF. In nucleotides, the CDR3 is TGTGCCAGCAGTGGGGCCGGGACTGGGGCCAACGTCCTGACTTTC.

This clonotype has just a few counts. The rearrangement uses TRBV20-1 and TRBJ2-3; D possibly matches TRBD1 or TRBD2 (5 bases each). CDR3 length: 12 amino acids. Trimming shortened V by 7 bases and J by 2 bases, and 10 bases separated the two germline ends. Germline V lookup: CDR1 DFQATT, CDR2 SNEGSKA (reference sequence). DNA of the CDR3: TGCAGTGTACGGGGCCACACAGATACGCAGTATTTT. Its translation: CSVRGHTDTQYF.

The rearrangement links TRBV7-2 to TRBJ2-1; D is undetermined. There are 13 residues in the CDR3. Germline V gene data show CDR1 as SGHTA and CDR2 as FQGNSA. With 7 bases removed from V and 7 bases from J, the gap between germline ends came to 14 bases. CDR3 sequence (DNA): TGTGCCAGCACCCCCTCGGGTTATAATGAGCAGTTCTTC. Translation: CASTPSGYNEQFF.

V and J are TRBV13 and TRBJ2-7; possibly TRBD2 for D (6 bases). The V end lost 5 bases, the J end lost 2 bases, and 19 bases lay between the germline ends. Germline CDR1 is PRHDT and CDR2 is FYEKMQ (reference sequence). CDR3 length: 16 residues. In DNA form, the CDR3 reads TGTGCCAGCAGCGTCATGCGGGGCGTCGAAGCCTACGAGCAGTACTTC. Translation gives CASSVMRGVEAYEQYF.

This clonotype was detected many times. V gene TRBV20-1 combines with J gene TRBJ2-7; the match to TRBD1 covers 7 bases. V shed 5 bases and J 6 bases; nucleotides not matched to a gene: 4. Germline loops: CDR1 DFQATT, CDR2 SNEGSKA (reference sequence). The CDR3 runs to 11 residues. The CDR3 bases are TGCAGTGCTGTGACAGGGCCCGAGCAGTACGTC. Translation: CSAVTGPEQYV.

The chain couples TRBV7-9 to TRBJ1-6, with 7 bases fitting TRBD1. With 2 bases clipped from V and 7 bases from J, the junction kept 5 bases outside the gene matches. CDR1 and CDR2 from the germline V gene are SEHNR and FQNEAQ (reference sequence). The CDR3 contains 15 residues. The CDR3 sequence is CASSLMGQLNSPLHF. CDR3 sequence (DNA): TGTGCCAGCAGCTTAATGGGACAGCTGAATTCACCCCTCCACTTT.

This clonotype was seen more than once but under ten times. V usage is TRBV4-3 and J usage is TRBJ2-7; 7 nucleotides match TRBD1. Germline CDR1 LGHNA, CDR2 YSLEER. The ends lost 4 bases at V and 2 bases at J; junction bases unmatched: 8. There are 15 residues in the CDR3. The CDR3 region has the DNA TGCGCCAGCAGCCCCGGGACAGCCTATACCTACGAGCAGTACTTC. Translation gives CASSPGTAYTYEQYF.

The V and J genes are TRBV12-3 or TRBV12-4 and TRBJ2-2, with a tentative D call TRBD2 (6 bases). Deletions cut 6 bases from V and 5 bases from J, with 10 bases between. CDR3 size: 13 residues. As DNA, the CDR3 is TGTGCCAGCAGGTTGGGGGGAACCGGGGAGCTGTTTTTT. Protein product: CASRLGGTGELFF.

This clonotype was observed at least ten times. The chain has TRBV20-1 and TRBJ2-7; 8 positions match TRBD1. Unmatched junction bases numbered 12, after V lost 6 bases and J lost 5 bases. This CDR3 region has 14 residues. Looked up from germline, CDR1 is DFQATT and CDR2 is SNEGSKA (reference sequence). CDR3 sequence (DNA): TGCAGTGCGAGCGGCAGGACAGGGCTCAACGAGCAGTACTTC. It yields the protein CSASGRTGLNEQYF.

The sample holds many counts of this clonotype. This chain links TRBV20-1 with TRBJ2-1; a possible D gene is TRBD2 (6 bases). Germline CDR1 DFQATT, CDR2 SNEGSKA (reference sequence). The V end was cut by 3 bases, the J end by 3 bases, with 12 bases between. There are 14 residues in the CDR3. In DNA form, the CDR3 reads TGCAGTGCTAGGGGTCTAGCGCTCTACAATGAGCAGTTCTTC. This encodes CSARGLALYNEQFF.

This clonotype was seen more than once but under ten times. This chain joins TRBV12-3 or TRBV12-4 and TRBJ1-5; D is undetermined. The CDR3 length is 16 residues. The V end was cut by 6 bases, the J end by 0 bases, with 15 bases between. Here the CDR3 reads CASSPGIQNSNQPQHF. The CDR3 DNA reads TGTGCCAGCAGCCCCGGAATACAGAATAGCAATCAGCCCCAGCATTTT.